What follows are 8 T cell receptor beta chains derived from one specimen sequenced in a study of CD8 T cells in Susac syndrome. Random hexamers served to reverse transcribe roughly 0.45 to 1 ug RNA. TCRdb used MiXCR to reprocess the immunoSEQ multiplex PCR reads, holding one entry per CDR3 protein. This sample has about 210,000 distinct CDR3 sequences, with roughly 96% found just once. The sample consisted of CD4+ T cells from PBMCs. These receptors all stem from a human donor with multiple sclerosis.

This chain joins TRBV12-3 or TRBV12-4 and TRBJ2-1, with D hard to call. Trimming took off 9 bases at V and 7 bases at J, with 10 bases between the two ends. The CDR3 runs 11 residues. The CDR3 DNA reads TGTGCCAGTTCATGGCGAAATGAGCAGTTCTTC. It specifies CASSWRNEQFF.

The CDR3 spells CASRTSGGPYEQYF. Written as DNA, the CDR3 is TGTGCCAGCAGAACTAGCGGGGGGCCCTACGAGCAGTACTTC. The chain joins TRBV12-3 or TRBV12-4 to TRBJ2-7, with 12 bases aligning to TRBD2. This CDR3 region has 14 residues. V trimming: 6 bases; J trimming: 2 bases; junction bases outside the gene matches: 2.

This chain uses TRBV20-1 with TRBJ1-6; possible D gene TRBD1, 5 bases. V was shortened by 2 bases and J by 9 bases, with 14 bases between the two germline ends. Germline V CDR1 and CDR2: DFQATT, SNEGSKA (reference sequence). The CDR3 sequence is 14 residues long. DNA for the CDR3: TGCAGTGCTAGACCCGGGACGGGAGCTTCACCCCTCCACTTT. Protein sequence: CSARPGTGASPLHF.

The count of this clonotype is one. The chain is built from TRBV29-1 and TRBJ2-5; D is uncertain. Between the trimmed V and J ends, which lost 4 bases and 4 bases, there was a span of 16 bases. The CDR3 is 14 residues long. Germline V gene lookup returns CDR1 SQVTM and CDR2 ANQGSEA. The CDR3 region is CSVVWATSRETQYF. For the CDR3, the DNA is TGCAGCGTTGTTTGGGCCACGTCCCGAGAGACCCAGTACTTC.

This sequence joins TRBV11-2 and TRBJ2-7; the D gene could be TRBD1 or TRBD2 (5 bases each). Germline V CDR1 and CDR2: SGHAT, FQNNGV. Trimming stripped 6 bases from V and 2 bases from J, with 17 bases between. The CDR3 totals 15 residues. The chain's CDR3 is CASRTPREFPYEQYF. The CDR3, as DNA: TGTGCCAGCAGAACCCCCAGGGAGTTCCCCTACGAGCAGTACTTC.

The J gene is TRBJ2-5, the V gene TRBV2, with D unclear. Germline V gene data show CDR1 as SNHLY and CDR2 as FYNNEI. Deletions cut 10 bases from V and 0 bases from J, with 12 bases between. The CDR3 loop spans 13 amino acids. The CDR3 sequence: CAKSQSYQETQYF. In DNA form, the CDR3 reads TGTGCCAAATCACAGAGCTACCAAGAGACCCAGTACTTC.

This sequence joins TRBV20-1 and TRBJ2-2; 10 nucleotides line up with TRBD1. This CDR3 is 16 amino acids long. Germline trimming cut 2 bases from V and 4 bases from J; bases unmatched to any gene: 7. Per the germline V gene, CDR1 is DFQATT and CDR2 is SNEGSKA (reference sequence). This CDR3 is CSARRRDRGFTGELFF. The CDR3 DNA reads as TGCAGTGCTAGACGCCGGGACAGGGGCTTCACCGGGGAGCTGTTTTTT.

The V gene is TRBV20-1, the J gene TRBJ2-5, with D possibly matching TRBD2 (5 bases). Germline V gene lookup returns CDR1 DFQATT and CDR2 SNEGSKA (reference sequence). V gave up 8 bases and J gave up 5 bases, with 15 bases separating them. CDR3 size: 12 residues. The CDR3 DNA follows: TGCAGTCCTACCGGGGTGGGTGAGACCCAGTACTTC. Protein product: CSPTGVGETQYF.